This T cell receptor beta chain was identified during a study of shared clonotypes between healthy human individuals. The wider study: Ranging from 18 to 49 in age, donors were a couple of women and a few men.

A single count supports this clone. This may come from a read error, since a much larger clone is one base off. The sample has other DNA sequences that encode this CDR3 too. Only CD45RO-negative cells positively selected for CCR7 counted as naive CD8 cells, so terminally differentiated effector memory CD45RA+ cells were excluded. Genomic DNA of every subset was divided equally among multiple immunoSEQ plates. DNA at about 0.2 ug, around 30,000 T cell genomes, went into sorted-subset replicate PCRs. The assay was immunoSEQ multiplex PCR, and TCRdb's table has in-frame clones only and misses some. In the table there are about 2 million clones, roughly 95% of which are singletons. The TCR originated in a young man in good health. Sequencing input: naive CD8+ T cells sorted from blood.

The CDR3 region is CASSWDSSYEQYF. CDR3 in DNA: TGTGCCAGCAGCTGGGACAGCTCCTACGAGCAGTACTTC. The chain recombines TRBV7-2 with TRBJ2-7, with 7 bases that match TRBD1. The junction had 0 bases not matched to a gene; V was cut back by 4 bases and J by 0 bases. CDR1 and CDR2 from the germline V gene are SGHTA and FQGNSA. This CDR3 is built from 13 residues.